The 13 T cell receptor beta chains in this list originate from one sample, sequenced in a study of blood T cell repertoires in COVID-19. Data came from immunoSEQ multiplex PCR; TCRdb stores just in-frame clones and leaves some out. The profile shows around 250,000 clones, about 82% of them singletons. Sequencing was carried out using peripheral blood. The origin of the receptors is a man older than 75 with acute or convalescent COVID-19.

The V and J genes are TRBV7-9 and TRBJ2-2; tentatively, D is TRBD1 (5 bases). V lost 3 bases and J 5 bases, leaving 7 bases between the germline ends. There are 13 residues in the CDR3. Germline CDR1 is SEHNR and CDR2 is FQNEAQ (reference sequence). This CDR3 is CASSLAGTGELFF. The CDR3 DNA sequence: TGTGCCAGCAGCTTGGCAGGGACCGGGGAGCTGTTTTTT.

The chain uses TRBV28 and TRBJ1-2; 11 nucleotides align to TRBD1. Germline V CDR1 and CDR2: MDHEN, SYDVKM. This CDR3 is built from 15 residues. The junction had 6 bases not matched to a gene; V was cut back by 7 bases and J by 2 bases. The CDR3 is CASTMGTGGNYGYTF. CDR3 DNA: TGTGCCAGCACAATGGGGACAGGGGGGAACTATGGCTACACCTTC.

The V and J genes are TRBV6-2 or TRBV6-3 and TRBJ1-2, with D tentatively TRBD1 (5 bases). In germline, CDR1 is MNHEY, CDR2 SVGEGT. Trimming removed 2 bases at V and 7 bases at J, with 11 bases between. CDR3 length: 13 amino acids. The CDR3 DNA reads TGTGCCAGCAGTTACGGGGGGATAGGTGGCTACACCTTC. It encodes CASSYGGIGGYTF.

The chain is built from TRBV4-3 and TRBJ1-6; TRBD1 aligns across 7 bases. Trimming cost V 5 bases and J 6 bases; bases outside gene matches: 7. The germline CDR1 and CDR2 sequences are LGHNA and YSLEER. The CDR3 runs 15 residues. In nucleotides, the CDR3 is TGCGCCAGCAGCGCATTCAGGGGGTCTAATTCACCCCTCCACTTT. Amino acid sequence: CASSAFRGSNSPLHF.

The chain recombines TRBV7-9 with TRBJ1-4, with D perhaps TRBD1 (6 bases). The length of the CDR3 is 15 residues. Germline CDR1 SEHNR, CDR2 FQNEAQ (reference sequence). Trimming pared 0 bases from V and 5 bases from J, leaving 10 bases between. The DNA of the CDR3 is TGTGCCAGCAGCTTAGCTGAGACAGGCAATGAAAAACTGTTTTTT. This codes for CASSLAETGNEKLFF.

The chain combines TRBV28 with TRBJ1-1; TRBD1 agrees at 8 bases. In germline, CDR1 is MDHEN, CDR2 SYDVKM. V gave up 6 bases and J gave up 7 bases; unmatched junction bases: 10. The CDR3 has 14 residues. The CDR3 spells CASRRAGGASEAFF. The CDR3 DNA reads TGTGCCAGCAGGAGAGCAGGGGGCGCTAGTGAAGCTTTCTTT.

The V gene is TRBV24-1, the J gene TRBJ2-5, with TRBD1 as a possible D gene (6 bases). The CDR3 consists of 15 residues. V was cut by 4 bases and J by 1 base, with 12 bases left in between. Germline values: CDR1 KGHDR, CDR2 SFDVKD. As DNA, the CDR3 is TGTGCCACCAGTGACCTCGGGACAACCCAAGAGACCCAGTACTTC. Protein sequence: CATSDLGTTQETQYF.

The V gene is TRBV5-4, the J gene TRBJ2-1; 9 positions agree with TRBD1. This CDR3 has 15 residues. Per germline, CDR1 SGHNT and CDR2 YYREEE (reference sequence). The V segment lost 4 bases and the J segment 7 bases; nucleotides outside the gene matches: 9. CDR3 sequence reads: CASSREGQGLNEQFF. The CDR3 DNA reads TGTGCCAGCAGCCGAGAAGGACAGGGGTTGAATGAGCAGTTCTTC. Full variable domain (outside the CDR3, taken from reference TRBV5-4 and TRBJ2-1): ETGVTQSPTHLIKTRGQQVTLRCSSQSGHNTVSWYQQALGQGPQFIFQYYREEENGRGNFPPRFSGLQFPNYSSELNVNALELDDSALYLCASSREGQGLNEQFFGPGTRLTVL.

The chain has TRBV28 and TRBJ2-5, with TRBD1 identical over 7 bases. Germline trimming cut 3 bases from V and 3 bases from J; bases unmatched to any gene: 4. The germline V gene encodes CDR1 MDHEN and CDR2 SYDVKM. The CDR3 contains 14 residues. The CDR3 protein is CASSLIGTEETQYF. Here the CDR3 DNA reads TGTGCCAGCAGTTTGATTGGGACAGAAGAGACCCAGTACTTC.

The CDR3 loop reads CASSGDREGSGYTF. CDR3 sequence (DNA): TGTGCCAGCAGTGGCGACAGGGAAGGTAGTGGCTACACCTTC. V gene TRBV2 combines with J gene TRBJ1-2, with TRBD1 identical over 7 bases. The CDR3 runs to 14 residues. J lost 7 bases, V lost 4 bases, and 9 bases had no gene match. Germline V gene sequence: CDR1 SNHLY, CDR2 FYNNEI.

The chain uses TRBV3-1 (or the pseudogene TRBV3-2) and TRBJ2-2; D unresolved. Germline CDR1 LGHDT, CDR2 YNNKEL (reference sequence). Trimming took 2 bases from V and 6 from J, leaving 4 bases between them. This CDR3 comprises 12 residues. This CDR3 is CASSQIAGELFF. The CDR3 DNA reads as TGTGCCAGCAGCCAAATCGCCGGGGAGCTGTTTTTT.

The chain combines TRBV5-6 with TRBJ2-1; 8 bases map to TRBD2. The CDR3 spans 14 residues. The junction had 7 bases not matched to a gene; V was cut back by 5 bases and J by 6 bases. Germline CDR1 reads SGHDT; CDR2 reads YYEEEE. CDR3 in DNA: TGTGCCAGCAGATCGCGGGGACTAGGCAATGAGCAGTTCTTC. Protein sequence: CASRSRGLGNEQFF.

About this clone itself: Since the CDR3 does not end with the conserved phenylalanine or tryptophan, this likely comes from a read error. No DNA is shown, since the ends of the CDR3 on it are uncertain; the CDR3 is the one TCRdb lists. The CDR3 spells CATDQNRQADV. V is TRBV6-5 and J is TRBJ1-5; TRBD1 was called by the table and not checked on the DNA. The CDR3 spans 11 amino acids, including both terminal residues. Germline-derived CDR1 and CDR2 are MNHEY and SVGAGI.